A selection of T cell receptor beta chains follows, all from one sample in a study of blood T cells in healthy people across ages. From the 5' RACE reads, TCRdb called clonotypes with MiXCR, one entry per CDR3 protein. Altogether roughly 1.6 million distinct CDR3 sequences are present, around 35% being singletons, with the ten largest covering about 11%. Specimen: blood. The receptors derive from a woman under 40 in good health. CDR3s include the opening cysteine and the closing phenylalanine or tryptophan. The D gene is left open where the match is weak. Rows may omit the clone size; those that give it use once, few, many or a size class.

d_call j_call v_call clone_size cdr3_aa cdr3_nt
. TRBJ1-4 TRBV7-8 . CASSLSTPGEKLFF TGTGCCAGCAGCTTAAGCACCCCGGGGGAAAAACTGTTTTTT
TRBD1 TRBJ1-4 TRBV15 . CATSRGPGQTNEKLFF TGTGCCACCAGCAGAGGCCCGGGACAGACTAATGAAAAACTGTTTTTT
TRBD2 TRBJ2-7 TRBV20-1 . CSPRRSGGTLEQYF TGCAGTCCCAGACGGTCGGGAGGTACGCTCGAGCAGTACTTC
TRBD1 TRBJ2-5 TRBV27 . CASSFDRAGETQYF TGTGCCAGCAGTTTCGACAGGGCTGGGGAGACCCAGTACTTC
TRBD1 TRBJ2-1 TRBV20-1 few CSARETGTGASEQFF TGCAGTGCTAGAGAGACCGGGACAGGGGCGAGTGAGCAGTTCTTC
. TRBJ2-6 TRBV20-1 few CSATVGGANVLTF TGCAGTGCTACCGTAGGAGGGGCCAACGTCCTGACTTTC
. TRBJ2-1 TRBV14 . CASSEDGGAVYNEQFF TGCGCCAGCAGCGAGGACGGTGGGGCGGTGTACAATGAGCAGTTCTTC
. TRBJ2-3 TRBV15 . CATSRDLVAPDTQYF TGTGCCACCAGCAGAGATTTGGTAGCCCCAGATACGCAGTATTTT
TRBD1 TRBJ2-2 TRBV13 . CASSLRGTGRAGELFF TGTGCCAGCAGCTTACGAGGGACAGGGAGGGCCGGGGAGCTGTTTTTT
. TRBJ2-1 TRBV20-1 . CSAADPGYEQFF TGCAGTGCTGCGGACCCCGGTTATGAGCAGTTCTTC
. TRBJ2-6 TRBV20-1 . CSATPGRANVLTF TGCAGTGCAACACCGGGCAGGGCCAACGTCCTGACTTTC
TRBD2 TRBJ2-3 TRBV12-3/TRBV12-4 once CASSFPNRGLAGVTDTQYF TGTGCCAGCAGTTTCCCCAACCGAGGACTAGCGGGAGTCACAGATACGCAGTATTTT
TRBD2 TRBJ2-3 TRBV7-3 . CASSPQGGTRRDTQYF TGTGCCAGCAGCCCCCAAGGGGGGACTAGGAGAGATACGCAGTATTTT
. TRBJ2-2 TRBV7-2 . CASSLIRVSTGELFF TGTGCCAGCAGCTTAATCAGGGTTTCAACCGGGGAGCTGTTTTTT
. TRBJ1-4 TRBV20-1 few CSARDRRTADEKLFF TGCAGTGCTAGAGATAGAAGGACAGCAGATGAAAAACTGTTTTTT
TRBD2 TRBJ2-1 TRBV20-1 . CSANGFQREGLYEQFF TGCAGTGCCAACGGGTTCCAGCGGGAGGGCCTCTATGAGCAGTTCTTC
TRBD1 TRBJ2-7 TRBV3-1 . CASSQDAGQGGLEQYF TGTGCCAGCAGCCAAGACGCGGGACAGGGCGGTCTCGAGCAGTACTTC
. TRBJ2-7 TRBV9 . CASSVASGSVQYF TGTGCCAGCAGCGTAGCCTCTGGGTCTGTGCAGTACTTC
. TRBJ2-5 TRBV9 . CASSVGHTQETQYF TGTGCCAGCAGCGTAGGACACACCCAAGAGACCCAGTACTTC
TRBD2 TRBJ2-4 TRBV7-8 few CASSLALRGGNIQYF TGTGCCAGCAGCTTAGCACTACGGGGGGGAAACATTCAGTACTTC
TRBD2 TRBJ2-1 TRBV7-2 few CASSTRTSLAYNEQFF TGTGCCAGCAGCACCCGGACTAGCTTGGCGTACAATGAGCAGTTCTTC
. TRBJ2-7 TRBV28 . CASSWREGPYEQYF TGTGCCAGCAGTTGGAGGGAAGGTCCCTACGAGCAGTACTTC
. TRBJ2-1 TRBV29-1 many CSVAVIGEQFF TGCAGCGTTGCTGTTATTGGTGAGCAGTTCTTC
TRBD1 TRBJ1-5 TRBV3-1 . CASSQDRGLLQPQHF TGTGCCAGCAGCCAGGACAGGGGGCTTCTTCAGCCCCAGCATTTT
TRBD2 TRBJ2-1 TRBV15 many CATSRLSGSAGNEQFF TGTGCCACCAGCAGGTTAAGCGGGAGCGCAGGAAATGAGCAGTTCTTC
. TRBJ2-7 TRBV6-5 . CASKGEVGYEQYF TGTGCCAGCAAAGGAGAGGTTGGGTACGAGCAGTACTTC
. TRBJ2-7 TRBV12-3/TRBV12-4 many CASSLGGLNYEQYF TGTGCCAGCAGTTTAGGGGGACTGAACTACGAGCAGTACTTC